These 19 T cell receptor beta chains share one sample of origin, sequenced in a study of tumor-infiltrating lymphocytes in primary liver carcinoma. With a constant-region primer, TCR beta cDNA was made from about 0.55 ug of total RNA. Slightly modified ARM-PCR, run as three nested multiplex PCR rounds, produced the TCR beta libraries. Forward primers for TRBV1-TRBV30 and a C-beta reverse primer served the first two PCR rounds, at around 9 cycles each. From the multiplex PCR reads, TCRdb called clonotypes with MiXCR, one entry per CDR3 protein. The sample records some 120,000 distinct CDR3 sequences, roughly three fifths being singletons. The approximately 20-31 mg bulk tissue piece was not sorted before simultaneous RNA and DNA extraction. The specimen was liver tumor tissue from sampling region 1. Subset specified: tumor region T1, superior pole. These receptors came from a woman aged 55-69 years with primary liver carcinoma and hepatitis B virus infection.

This clonotype was picked up one time. One junction end does not reproduce the germline sequence, and a read error may be involved. The chain uses TRBV7-8 and TRBJ2-2, with a weak D call TRBD2 (6 bases). This CDR3 comprises 15 residues. Germline CDR1 reads SGHVS; CDR2 reads FQNEAQ. The CDR3 DNA reads TGTGCCAGCAATGACCCGGGACTTTCAGCCGGGGAGCTCTTTTTT. This codes for CASNDPGLSAGELFF.

In the case of this clonotype: One junction end does not reproduce the germline sequence, and a read error may be involved. The rearrangement links TRBV6-2 or TRBV6-3 to TRBJ2-3; no definite D call. The CDR3 has 13 amino acids. Germline V gene lookup returns CDR1 MNHEY and CDR2 SVGEGT. The CDR3 nucleotides read TGTGTCAGCAGTTACTATATCACAGATACGCAGTATTTT. Residues: CVSSYYITDTQYF.

This clonotype appeared once. This clone may be a read error of a much larger clone one base away. V is TRBV6-1 and J is TRBJ2-5; 7 bases line up with TRBD1. This CDR3 region has 18 residues. Germline assignment: CDR1 MNHNS and CDR2 SASEGT. The DNA for the CDR3 is TGTGCCAGCAGCGAAGTCCCAGGGGACAGACCCCTCGCGGAGACCCAGTACTTC. Translated: CASSEVPGDRPLAETQYF.

This clonotype came up many times. This sequence joins TRBV12-3 or TRBV12-4 and TRBJ2-7, with unresolved D. CDR3 length equals 11 residues. V lost 3 bases and J 5 bases, leaving 5 bases between the germline ends. The CDR3 reads CASSFKNEQYF. The CDR3 DNA sequence: TGTGCCAGCAGTTTCAAAAACGAGCAGTACTTC.

Comment on this clonotype: A much larger clone is a single base away; this may be a read error. The chain uses TRBV12-5 and TRBJ1-2, with a tentative D call TRBD1 (6 bases). Per germline, CDR1 LGHNT and CDR2 FRNRAP. The CDR3 has 15 residues. The CDR3 sequence: CVSGLVQGGATGYTF. Written as DNA, the CDR3 is TGTGTTAGTGGTTTGGTACAGGGCGGTGCAACTGGCTACACCTTC.

On this clonotype: No conserved phenylalanine or tryptophan ends this CDR3, so it is likely a read error. The chain couples TRBV5-1 to TRBJ2-5, with 7 bases lining up with TRBD1. The V segment lost 4 bases and the J segment 5 bases; nucleotides outside the gene matches: 8. This CDR3 contains 14 residues. Germline CDR1 SGHRS, CDR2 YFSETQ. In DNA, the CDR3 is TGCGCCAGCAGCCTTGACAGGGCTGGGGAGACCCAGTACTGC. Its protein product is CASSLDRAGETQYC.

J is TRBJ1-2 and V is TRBV5-1; 9 bases align to TRBD1. The CDR3 extends over 13 amino acids. The germline gives CDR1 SGHRS, CDR2 YFSETQ. J was trimmed by 9 bases and V by 4 bases; bases with no gene match: 7. Here the CDR3 DNA reads TGCGCCAGCAGCCCAGGACAGGGGATTCGCTACACCTTC. It specifies CASSPGQGIRYTF. Full variable domain (remainder filled in from reference TRBV5-1 and TRBJ1-2): KAGVTQTPRYLIKTRGQQVTLSCSPISGHRSVSWYQQTPGQGLQFLFEYFSETQRNKGNFPGRFSGRQFSNSRSEMNVSTLELGDSALYLCASSPGQGIRYTFGSGTRLTVV.

The sample holds many counts of this clonotype. The chain combines TRBV28 with TRBJ1-5; 7 bases agree with TRBD1. The germline CDR1 and CDR2 sequences are MDHEN and SYDVKM. The CDR3 is 14 amino acids. The V and J ends lost 8 bases and 6 bases, in that order; junction bases with no gene match: 10. The CDR3 here is CASCEGGEGQPQHF. The CDR3 nucleotides read TGTGCCAGCTGTGAAGGGGGCGAGGGTCAGCCCCAGCATTTT.

Comment on this clonotype: Since a much larger clone is just one base distant, this may be a read error. CDR3 DNA: TGTGTCAGCAGACGGGACAGGTACGATGAGCAGTTCTTC. Amino acids: CVSRRDRYDEQFF. The rearrangement links TRBV12-3 or TRBV12-4 to TRBJ2-1; 8 nucleotides match TRBD1. CDR3 length: 13 amino acids.

A note on this clonotype: Given a much more abundant clone one base away, this may be a read error. The missing conserved phenylalanine or tryptophan at the end of this CDR3 makes a read error likely. The V call is TRBV5-1, the J call TRBJ1-2; D is undetermined. The CDR3 runs 13 residues. V was clipped by 4 bases and J by 8 bases, with 15 bases between them. CDR1 and CDR2 (germline): SGHRS, YFSETQ. The CDR3: CASSLQTSRGYTS. The CDR3 nucleotides are TGCGCCAGCAGCCTACAGACAAGTCGAGGCTACACCTCC.

V usage is TRBV11-2 and J usage is TRBJ1-1, with unresolved D. The germline V gene has CDR1 SGHAT and CDR2 FQNNGV. The CDR3 is 14 residues long. The ends were cut back, 0 bases at V and 7 bases at J, with 12 bases in the middle. The CDR3 DNA reads TGTGCCAGCAGCTTAGAGCAGTGGAGGGTTGAAGCTTTCTTT. Its protein is CASSLEQWRVEAFF.

Remarks on this clonotype: A read error may be the cause here, since a much bigger clone is one base away. The V gene is TRBV4-1, the J gene TRBJ2-3; 9 bases are a match to TRBD2. V trimming: 0 bases; J trimming: 10 bases; junction bases outside the gene matches: 11. This CDR3 has 16 amino acids. Germline lookup yields CDR1 MGHRA and CDR2 YSYEKL. CDR3 sequence: CASSQEGASGIDPQYF. The CDR3 nucleotides read TGCGCCAGCAGCCAAGAAGGGGCTAGCGGGATTGATCCGCAGTATTTT.

In the case of this clonotype: The junction departs from the called germline gene at one end, perhaps through a read error. The rearrangement links TRBV2 to TRBJ2-5; the match to TRBD2 covers 7 bases. The germline V gene encodes CDR1 SNHLY and CDR2 FYNNEI. This CDR3 has 14 amino acids. The chain's CDR3 is CGSKAGAGQETQYF. For the CDR3, the DNA is TGTGGCAGCAAGGCGGGAGCGGGACAAGAGACCCAGTACTTC.

This clonotype was detected many times. The chain recombines TRBV6-6 with TRBJ2-5; 9 nucleotides agree with TRBD2. CDR1 is MNHNY and CDR2 is SVGAGI in the germline V gene (reference sequence). V gave up 5 bases and J gave up 2 bases; unmatched junction bases: 6. The CDR3 is 15 residues long. The chain's CDR3 is CASSQTSGGQETQYF. The DNA for the CDR3 is TGTGCCAGCAGTCAGACGAGCGGGGGGCAAGAGACCCAGTACTTC.

This clonotype was observed at least ten times. The DNA of the CDR3 is TGCGCCAGCAGCCGGGGGGCGGGGACCGGGGAGCTGTTTTTT. Its protein product is CASSRGAGTGELFF. The chain carries TRBV5-1 and TRBJ2-2; a possible D gene is TRBD2 (7 bases). Deletions cut 4 bases from V and 5 bases from J, with 12 bases between. Per germline, CDR1 SGHRS and CDR2 YFSETQ. This CDR3 is 14 amino acids long. Supplemented by reference TRBV5-1 and TRBJ2-2, the full variable domain reads KAGVTQTPRYLIKTRGQQVTLSCSPISGHRSVSWYQQTPGQGLQFLFEYFSETQRNKGNFPGRFSGRQFSNSRSEMNVSTLELGDSALYLCASSRGAGTGELFFGEGSRLTVL.

This clonotype came up once. A much larger clone is a single base away; this may be a read error. This CDR3 is missing its conserved last phenylalanine or tryptophan, likely due to a read error. The chain couples TRBV14 to TRBJ1-6, with 9 bases aligning to TRBD1. After removal of 4 bases from V and 3 bases from J, the junction contained 4 bases not matched to a gene. Germline values: CDR1 SGHDN, CDR2 FVKESK. The CDR3 totals 16 residues. CDR3 bases: TGTGCCAGCAGCCCCGGACAGGGGATCTATAATTCACCCCTCCACTTA. Residues: CASSPGQGIYNSPLHL.

The chain employs TRBV5-1 and TRBJ2-5; 8 bases map to TRBD1. The CDR3 has 14 amino acids. Germline-derived CDR1 and CDR2 are SGHRS and YFSETQ. With V trimmed by 4 bases and J by 4 bases, 6 bases remained unmatched. The CDR3 loop is CASSVGQAGETQYF. For the CDR3, the DNA is TGCGCCAGCAGCGTGGGACAGGCGGGAGAGACCCAGTACTTC.

About this clonotype itself: At one end the junction does not follow the germline gene, possibly because of a read error. The V call is TRBV11-3, the J call TRBJ2-1; a weak D match, TRBD2 (5 bases). Germline V CDR1 and CDR2: SGHNT, YENEEA. The CDR3 has 15 amino acids. The CDR3 nucleotides are TGTGCCAGCAGTCTAGGGAGTAGCGACATCAATGGGCAGTTCTTC. As protein: CASSLGSSDINGQFF.

With respect to this clonotype: A read error may account for a junction end that differs from germline. V and J are TRBV7-9 and TRBJ2-2, with TRBD1 identical over 8 bases. There are 17 residues in the CDR3. Germline-derived CDR1 and CDR2 are SEHNR and FQNEAQ (reference sequence). In nucleotides, the CDR3 is TGTGCCAGCAGCCCAGGAGGAGGGACAGGCAACACAGGGGAGCTGTTTTTT. The encoded protein is CASSPGGGTGNTGELFF.